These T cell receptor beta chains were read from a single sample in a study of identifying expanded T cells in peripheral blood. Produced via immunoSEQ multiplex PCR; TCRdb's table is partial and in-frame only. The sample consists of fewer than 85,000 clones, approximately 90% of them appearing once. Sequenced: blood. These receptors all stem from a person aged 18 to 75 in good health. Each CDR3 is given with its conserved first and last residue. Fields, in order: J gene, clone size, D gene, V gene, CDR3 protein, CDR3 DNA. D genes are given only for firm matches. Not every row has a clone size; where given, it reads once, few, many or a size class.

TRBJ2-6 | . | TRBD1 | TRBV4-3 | CASSQDRTGGSGANVLTF | TGCGCCAGCAGCCAAGACCGGACAGGAGGCTCTGGGGCCAACGTCCTGACTTTC
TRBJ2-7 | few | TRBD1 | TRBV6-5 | CASSPTGTGTYEQYF | TGTGCCAGCAGTCCAACCGGGACAGGAACCTACGAGCAGTACTTC
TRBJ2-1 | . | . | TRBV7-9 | CASTRGQGLAGRSYNEQFF | TGTGCCAGCACCAGGGGGCAGGGTCTAGCGGGACGCTCCTACAATGAGCAGTTCTTC
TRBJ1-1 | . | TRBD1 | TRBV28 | CASSPDRGRNTEAFF | TGTGCCAGCAGCCCCGACAGGGGGCGGAACACTGAAGCTTTCTTT
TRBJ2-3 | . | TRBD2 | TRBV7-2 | CASSLGSGRADTQYF | TGTGCCAGCAGCTTAGGGAGCGGGAGAGCAGATACGCAGTATTTT
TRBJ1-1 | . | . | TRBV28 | CASRIYGNTEAFF | TGTGCCAGCAGGATTTACGGGAACACTGAAGCTTTCTTT
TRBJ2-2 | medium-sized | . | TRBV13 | CASSSHFLGELFF | TGTGCCAGCAGCTCCCATTTTCTCGGGGAGCTGTTTTTT
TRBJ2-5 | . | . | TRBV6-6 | CASSSGQGRETQYF | TGTGCCAGCAGTAGTGGGCAGGGGAGAGAGACCCAGTACTTC
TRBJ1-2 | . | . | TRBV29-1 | CSVEHGLRDGYTF | TGCAGCGTTGAGCACGGGCTTCGGGATGGCTACACCTTC
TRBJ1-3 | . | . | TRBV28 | CASSQQSSGNTIYF | TGTGCCAGCAGCCAACAGAGCTCTGGAAACACCATATATTTT
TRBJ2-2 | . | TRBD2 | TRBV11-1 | CASSPLAGGGTGELFF | TGTGCCAGCAGCCCCCTAGCGGGAGGGGGTACCGGGGAGCTGTTTTTT
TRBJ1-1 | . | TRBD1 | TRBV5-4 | CASSPRRADRDTEAFF | TGTGCCAGCAGCCCCCGAAGGGCCGACAGGGACACTGAAGCTTTCTTT
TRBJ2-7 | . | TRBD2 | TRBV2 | CASKTSGAPSYEQYF | TGTGCCAGCAAGACTAGCGGGGCCCCCTCCTACGAGCAGTACTTC
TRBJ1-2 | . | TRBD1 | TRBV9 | CASSSGQGKVGGYTF | TGTGCCAGCAGCTCGGGACAGGGTAAGGTTGGTGGCTACACCTTC
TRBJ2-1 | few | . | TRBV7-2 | CASSLVDSGINEQFF | TGTGCCAGCAGCTTAGTGGACAGTGGAATCAATGAGCAGTTCTTC
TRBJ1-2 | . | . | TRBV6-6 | CASKEGQNYGYTF | TGTGCCAGCAAAGAGGGACAAAACTATGGCTACACCTTC
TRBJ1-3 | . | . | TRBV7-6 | CASSLARGAGNTIYF | TGTGCCAGCAGCTTAGCCAGGGGCGCTGGAAACACCATATATTTT
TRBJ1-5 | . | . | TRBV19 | CASSFRTWDSNQPQHF | TGTGCCAGTAGTTTCCGTACCTGGGATAGCAATCAGCCCCAGCATTTT
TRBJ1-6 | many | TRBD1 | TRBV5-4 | CASSGGQGSDPYSPLHF | TGTGCCAGCAGCGGGGGACAGGGGTCCGATCCTTATTCACCCCTCCACTTT
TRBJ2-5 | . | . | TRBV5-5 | CASSFSGLETQYF | TGTGCCAGCAGCTTCTCGGGGTTAGAGACCCAGTACTTC
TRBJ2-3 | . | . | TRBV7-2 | CASSSRGLFTDTQYF | TGTGCCAGCAGCTCCCGGGGACTGTTCACAGATACGCAGTATTTT
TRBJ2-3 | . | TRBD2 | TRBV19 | CASHPTFGTSGSISSPWDTQYF | TGTGCCAGCCATCCGACCTTTGGGACTAGCGGGAGTATTTCCTCTCCGTGGGATACGCAGTATTTT
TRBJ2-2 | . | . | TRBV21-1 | CASSKLGRALRDSADGELFF | TGTGCCAGCAGCAAATTGGGGCGGGCTTTACGGGACTCGGCTGACGGGGAGCTGTTTTTT
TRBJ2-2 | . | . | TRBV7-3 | CASRELVNTGELFF | TGTGCCAGCAGAGAGCTAGTGAACACCGGGGAGCTGTTTTTT
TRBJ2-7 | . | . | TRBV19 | CASSEQGGYEQYF | TGTGCCAGTAGTGAGCAGGGAGGCTACGAGCAGTACTTC
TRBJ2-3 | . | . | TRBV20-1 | CSASTRDTQYF | TGCAGTGCCTCCACGCGAGATACGCAGTATTTT
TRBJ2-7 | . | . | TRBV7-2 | CASSLVVSNPCF | TGTGCCAGCAGCTTAGTAGTGTCCAATCCCTGCTTC
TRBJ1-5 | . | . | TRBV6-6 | CASSPPGQPQHF | TGTGCCAGCAGCCCGCCCGGGCAGCCCCAGCATTTT
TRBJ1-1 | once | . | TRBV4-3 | CASSQDIIEAFF | TGCGCCAGCAGCCAAGATATAATAGAAGCTTTCTTT
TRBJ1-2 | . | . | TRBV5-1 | CASRNERFNYGYTF | TGCGCCAGCAGAAATGAGCGGTTTAACTATGGCTACACCTTC
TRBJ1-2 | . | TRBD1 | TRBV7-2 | CASSSRTGGQLGYGYTF | TGTGCCAGCAGCTCAAGGACAGGGGGCCAACTAGGGTATGGCTACACCTTC
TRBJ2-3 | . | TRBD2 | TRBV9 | CASSLLAGRETQYF | TGTGCCAGCAGCTTATTAGCGGGGAGGGAAACGCAGTATTTT
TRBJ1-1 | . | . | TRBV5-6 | CASSVTDSAHEAFF | TGTGCCAGCAGCGTAACGGACTCCGCCCATGAAGCTTTCTTT
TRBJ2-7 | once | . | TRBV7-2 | CASTFSYEQYF | TGTGCCAGCACTTTTTCGTACGAGCAGTACTTC
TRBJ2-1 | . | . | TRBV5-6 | CASSLFGSLDNEQFF | TGTGCCAGCAGCTTGTTCGGGAGTTTGGACAATGAGCAGTTCTTC
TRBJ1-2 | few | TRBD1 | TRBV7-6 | CASSPNGQDGYTF | TGTGCCAGCAGCCCGAACGGACAGGATGGCTACACCTTC
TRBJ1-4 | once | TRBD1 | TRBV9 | CASSQDRGKEKLFF | TGTGCCAGCAGCCAAGACAGGGGGAAAGAAAAACTGTTTTTT
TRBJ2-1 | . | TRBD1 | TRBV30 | CASRDRGYNEQFF | TGTGCCTCCCGGGACAGGGGATACAATGAGCAGTTCTTC
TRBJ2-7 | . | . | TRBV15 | CATSRYYEQYF | TGTGCCACCAGCAGATATTACGAGCAGTACTTC
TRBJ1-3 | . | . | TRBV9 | CASSPGTSGSSGNTIYF | TGTGCCAGCAGCCCTGGGACCTCCGGAAGCTCTGGAAACACCATATATTTT
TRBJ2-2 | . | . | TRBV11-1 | CASSLINTGELFF | TGTGCCAGCAGCTTAATTAACACCGGGGAGCTGTTTTTT
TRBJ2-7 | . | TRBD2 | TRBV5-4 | CASSPEPGLAAYEQYF | TGTGCCAGCAGCCCGGAACCGGGACTAGCGGCCTACGAGCAGTACTTC
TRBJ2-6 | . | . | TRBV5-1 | CASSYQAYRDSGANVLTF | TGCGCCAGCAGCTATCAGGCCTACCGAGACTCTGGGGCCAACGTCCTGACTTTC
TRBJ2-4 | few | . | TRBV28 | CASSLVGANKNIQYF | TGTGCCAGCAGTTTGGTAGGGGCCAATAAAAACATTCAGTACTTC
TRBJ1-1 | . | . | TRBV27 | CASRPPGSTEAFF | TGTGCCAGCAGGCCCCCAGGGAGTACTGAAGCTTTCTTT